This note documents a single T cell receptor (beta chain) sequence. This sample is drawn from a study of blood T cell repertoires in COVID-19. Study as a whole: T cells, B-cell-depleted T cells, or PBMCs provided the cDNA or gDNA that served as material.

Per the authors' pipeline: Amplified reference gene primers provided the basis for estimating nucleated cell counts. Sequenced by immunoSEQ multiplex PCR; TCRdb stores in-frame clones only, minus some. The V and J calls and clone size were taken over from that table, and D and trimming were inferred from the DNA. The sample yields under 250,000 clones, roughly 83% seen once. The clonotype originates from a man older than 75 with acute or convalescent COVID-19. Sequenced material: peripheral blood.

The chain's CDR3 is CASSPRTGSPARQYF. In DNA, the CDR3 is TGTGCCAGCAGCCCGCGGACAGGTAGTCCGGCTAGGCAGTACTTC. The chain joins TRBV7-2 to TRBJ2-7; TRBD1 agrees at 7 bases. The CDR3 covers 15 residues. Per the germline V gene, CDR1 is SGHTA and CDR2 is FQGNSA. Germline trimming cut 5 bases from V and 9 bases from J; bases unmatched to any gene: 16.